Following are 14 T cell receptor beta chains from one sample sequenced in a study of beta chain features in type 1 diabetes. Sequencing targeted expressed TCRB transcripts, as all isolated RNA had been reverse transcribed. Sequenced by immunoSEQ multiplex PCR; TCRdb stores in-frame clones only, minus some. Of approximately 330,000 clones listed, around 10% were seen once; the top ten hold approximately 0.016%. Specimen: naive CD4+ T cells from blood. These receptors all stem from a woman between 25 and 40 years old in good health.

The chain links TRBV5-6 to TRBJ2-1, with no clear D. The germline V gene encodes CDR1 SGHDT and CDR2 YYEEEE. V was shortened by 0 bases and J by 4 bases, with 5 bases between the two germline ends. The CDR3 consists of 13 residues. DNA of the CDR3: TGTGCCAGCAGCTTGGTCCTTTACAATGAGCAGTTCTTC. Protein sequence: CASSLVLYNEQFF.

A few counts support this clone. The chain uses TRBV5-1 and TRBJ1-2, with 7 bases fitting TRBD1. Germline V gene lookup returns CDR1 SGHRS and CDR2 YFSETQ. After removal of 4 bases from V and 0 bases from J, the junction contained 6 bases not matched to a gene. This CDR3 contains 15 residues. CDR3 nucleotides: TGCGCCAGCAGCCCGCCCGGGACAGCTAACTATGGCTACACCTTC. Translation gives CASSPPGTANYGYTF.

This chain joins TRBV7-9 and TRBJ2-3; D is ambiguous. The CDR3 is 15 residues long. V lost 0 bases, J lost 4 bases, and 11 bases lay in between. Germline values: CDR1 SEHNR, CDR2 FQNEAQ (reference sequence). CDR3: CASSLALVGADTQYF. For the CDR3, the DNA is TGTGCCAGCAGCTTAGCGCTAGTAGGCGCAGATACGCAGTATTTT.

The chain recombines TRBV6-6 with TRBJ2-7; a weak D match, TRBD2 (5 bases). Germline V lookup: CDR1 MNHNY, CDR2 SVGAGI (reference sequence). The CDR3 extends over 15 amino acids. Trimming stripped 0 bases from V and 2 bases from J, with 11 bases between. Written as DNA, the CDR3 is TGTGCCAGCAGTTACTCAGCTCCGGGAACCTACGAGCAGTACTTC. Encoded protein: CASSYSAPGTYEQYF.

This clone was found a few times. V and J are TRBV7-9 and TRBJ2-7; D is ambiguous. V was cut by 1 base and J by 0 bases, with 10 bases left in between. The CDR3 has 15 residues. Germline CDR1 and CDR2: SEHNR and FQNEAQ (reference sequence). CDR3 sequence reads: CASSLGAESSYEQYF. In nucleotides, the CDR3 is TGTGCCAGCAGCTTAGGGGCAGAGAGCTCCTACGAGCAGTACTTC.

This clone was observed a handful of times. A junction boundary mismatches the germline segment, possibly from a read error. This sequence joins TRBV7-7 and TRBJ2-1; D may be TRBD2 (5 bases). The CDR3 contains 15 residues. Germline V gene lookup returns CDR1 SSHAT and CDR2 FNYEAQ (reference sequence). CDR3 bases: TGTGCTAGCAGCTTAGCTAGCACGAGCTCTAATGAGCAGTTCTTC. Translating it yields CASSLASTSSNEQFF.

This clone was seen a few times. The rearrangement uses TRBV29-1 and TRBJ1-1, with D tentatively TRBD1 (6 bases). CDR3 length: 14 residues. Germline V CDR1 and CDR2: SQVTM, ANQGSEA. V lost 7 bases to trimming and J lost 3 bases, with 18 bases between them. The CDR3 is CSARQVQGDTEAFF. For the CDR3, the DNA is TGCAGCGCCAGACAGGTCCAAGGGGACACTGAAGCTTTCTTT.

This sequence joins TRBV11-1 and TRBJ2-1, with 9 bases fitting TRBD2. This CDR3 is built from 16 residues. Germline V gives CDR1 SGHAT, CDR2 FQDESV (reference sequence). V was pared by 2 bases and J by 0 bases, with 2 bases of the junction left unmatched. This CDR3 reads CASSLLAGSSYNEQFF. CDR3 DNA: TGTGCCAGCAGCTTACTAGCGGGGAGCTCCTACAATGAGCAGTTCTTC.

The genes are TRBV7-9 and TRBJ1-1, with 8 bases lining up with TRBD1. Germline CDR1 and CDR2: SEHNR and FQNEAQ (reference sequence). The V gene end was trimmed by 4 bases and the J gene end by 1 base; junction bases not matched to a gene: 2. The CDR3 spans 14 residues. CDR3 DNA sequence: TGTGCCAGCAGCTCGACAGGGGCGAACACTGAAGCTTTCTTT. It is translated as CASSSTGANTEAFF.

The sample holds a few counts of this clone. J is TRBJ2-7 and V is TRBV27, with 7 positions matching TRBD1. The CDR3 consists of 14 residues. Per the germline V gene, CDR1 is MNHEY and CDR2 is SMNVEV (reference sequence). V lost 5 bases and J lost 1; bases outside the gene matches: 5. CDR3 residues: CASSPDRLSYEQYF. The CDR3, as DNA: TGTGCCAGCAGTCCGGACAGGTTATCCTACGAGCAGTACTTC.

The chain carries TRBV5-1 and TRBJ2-3, with 10 bases identical to TRBD2. Germline CDR1 SGHRS, CDR2 YFSETQ. This CDR3 is built from 18 residues. The ends lost 0 bases at V and 4 bases at J; junction bases unmatched: 11. The CDR3 protein is CASSLVGRLAGFADTQYF. In nucleotides, the CDR3 is TGCGCCAGCAGCTTGGTGGGGCGACTAGCGGGCTTCGCAGATACGCAGTATTTT.

The rearrangement joins TRBV28 to TRBJ2-5; TRBD1 matches 7 bases. CDR3 length equals 14 residues. V shed 10 bases and J 5 bases; nucleotides not matched to a gene: 13. Germline CDR1 reads MDHEN; CDR2 reads SYDVKM. The CDR3 DNA follows: TGTGCCACCGGGTTAGGGGGCGCAGGTGAGACCCAGTACTTC. This translates into CATGLGGAGETQYF.

To note about this clone: The sample carries other DNA sequences with the same CDR3. The rearrangement joins TRBV7-9 to TRBJ2-7, with D possibly being TRBD1 (6 bases). Trimming stripped 1 base from V and 1 base from J, with 8 bases between. The germline gives CDR1 SEHNR, CDR2 FQNEAQ (reference sequence). The CDR3 covers 14 residues. The CDR3 reads CASSLVQGSYEQYF. The CDR3 DNA sequence: TGTGCCAGCAGCTTAGTCCAGGGGTCCTACGAGCAGTACTTC.

DNA for the CDR3: TGCAGCGTCTTAGCAGCAACCTACGAGCAGTACTTC. It specifies CSVLAATYEQYF. The chain recombines TRBV29-1 with TRBJ2-7; D unclear. The V end was cut by 6 bases, the J end by 2 bases, with 11 bases between. Per the germline V gene, CDR1 is SQVTM and CDR2 is ANQGSEA. CDR3 length equals 12 residues.